The 30 T cell receptor beta chains listed next were all sequenced from one sample in a study of blood T cell repertoires in COVID-19. Libraries were prepared by immunoSEQ multiplex PCR; TCRdb keeps only in-frame clonotypes and omits some of them. The table lists about 220,000 clones, 83% of them singletons. The sample comprised PBMCs or T cells enriched from blood (not recorded which). All receptors derive from a woman between 50 and 59 years old who had been exposed to COVID-19.

The J gene is TRBJ2-2, the V gene TRBV5-1; no clear D gene. Germline assignment: CDR1 SGHRS and CDR2 YFSETQ. This CDR3 is built from 13 residues. Trimming stripped 4 bases from V and 4 bases from J, with 8 bases between. The CDR3 DNA is TGCGCCAGCAGCCCCTCGGTCACCGGGGAGCTGTTTTTT. It is translated as CASSPSVTGELFF.

V gene TRBV2 combines with J gene TRBJ2-1; possibly TRBD1 for D (5 bases). The CDR3 totals 15 residues. The V gene's germline CDR1 is SNHLY and CDR2 FYNNEI. Trimming removed 1 base at V and 6 bases at J, with 13 bases between. The CDR3 DNA follows: TGTGCCAGCAGTGAAGAGGCAGGGAATTTCAATGAGCAGTTCTTC. This gives the protein CASSEEAGNFNEQFF.

A note on this clone: The junction shows a germline mismatch at one end, possibly a read error. The rearrangement joins TRBV29-1 to TRBJ1-2; D is ambiguous. The CDR3 is 12 residues long. CDR1 and CDR2 from the germline V gene are SQVTM and ANQGSEA. The CDR3 DNA sequence: TGCAGCGTTGAGTGGGCAGCTACCTACGCTTCCTTC. Translating gives CSVEWAATYASF. Drawing the rest from reference TRBV29-1 and TRBJ1-2, the complete variable domain is SAVISQKPSRDICQRGTSLTIQCQVDSQVTMMFWYRQQPGQSLTLIATANQGSEATYESGFVIDKFPISRPNLTFSTLTVSNMSPEDSSIYLCSVEWAATYASFGSGTRLTVV.

This clone occurred many times. The genes are TRBV9 and TRBJ2-7; tentatively, D is TRBD1 (7 bases). Trimming cost V 4 bases and J 5 bases, with 16 bases left between them. The CDR3 contains 14 residues. Germline CDR1 reads SGDLS; CDR2 reads YYNGEE. CDR3 in amino acids: CASSFTGEEDEQYF. The CDR3 nucleotides read TGTGCCAGCAGCTTCACAGGGGAGGAAGACGAGCAGTACTTC.

The CDR3 bases are TGTGCCAGTCGACAGGGGGCAGTGGTAGGGACGGGAGCTTTCTTT. Amino acids: CASRQGAVVGTGAFF. The chain is built from TRBV28 and TRBJ1-1; 10 nucleotides line up with TRBD1. CDR3 length: 15 residues. The germline CDR1 and CDR2 sequences are MDHEN and SYDVKM. V dropped 9 bases and J dropped 10; count of bases not matched to a gene: 17.

The V and J genes are TRBV6-5 and TRBJ1-3; 7 nucleotides agree with TRBD1. The germline CDR1 and CDR2 sequences are MNHEY and SVGAGI. The CDR3 spans 15 residues. With V trimmed by 5 bases and J by 0 bases, 4 bases remained unmatched. The CDR3 reads CASSRQGTSGNTIYF. The CDR3 bases are TGTGCCAGCAGTCGACAGGGTACCTCTGGAAACACCATATATTTT.

The rearrangement joins TRBV29-1 to TRBJ2-7, with D unclear. From germline, CDR1 is SQVTM and CDR2 ANQGSEA. V dropped 1 base and J dropped 5 bases, with 12 bases sitting between them. CDR3 size: 13 residues. This CDR3 is CSVEARVGHEQYF. The CDR3 nucleotides read TGCAGCGTTGAAGCCCGGGTAGGCCACGAGCAGTACTTC.

This chain links TRBV5-8 with TRBJ1-5; a possible D gene is TRBD1 (5 bases). Trimming left V 0 bases short and J 5 bases short, with 15 bases between. Germline V gene sequence: CDR1 SGHTS, CDR2 YDEGEE. This CDR3 contains 16 residues. The CDR3 DNA sequence: TGTGCCAGCAGCTTGGCCTGGGGGGGGTTCGATCAGCCCCAGCATTTT. It translates to CASSLAWGGFDQPQHF.

This clone was observed a handful of times. The rearrangement joins TRBV19 to TRBJ1-1; D is uncertain. Germline CDR1 LNHDA, CDR2 SQIVND (reference sequence). The germline V and J ends were trimmed by 2 bases and 1 base, with 8 bases remaining between them. This CDR3 contains 14 residues. CDR3 sequence (DNA): TGTGCCAGTAGTATAAGAGGAAAGAACACTGAAGCTTTCTTT. Its protein product is CASSIRGKNTEAFF. Together with reference TRBV19 and TRBJ1-1, the CDR3 gives the full variable domain: DGGITQSPKYLFRKEGQNVTLSCEQNLNHDAMYWYRQDPGQGLRLIYYSQIVNDFQKGDIAEGYSVSREKKESFPLTVTSAQKNPTAFYLCASSIRGKNTEAFFGQGTRLTVV.

This rearrangement joins TRBV29-1 to TRBJ2-7, with 9 bases that match TRBD1. CDR1 is SQVTM, CDR2 ANQGSEA, per germline. Unmatched junction bases numbered 12, after V lost 5 bases and J lost 7 bases. The CDR3 extends over 14 amino acids. The CDR3 nucleotides are TGCAGCGTTCCTACCGGGACAGGGAGGAGGGAGCAGTACTTC. Its protein is CSVPTGTGRREQYF.

The chain joins TRBV27 to TRBJ1-5; 7 bases line up with TRBD1. The J segment lost 3 bases and the V segment lost 4 bases, leaving 6 bases of the junction unmatched. Germline V gene sequence: CDR1 MNHEY, CDR2 SMNVEV (reference sequence). The CDR3 contains 15 residues. CDR3 protein: CASSSRGDNNQPQHF. In DNA form, the CDR3 reads TGTGCCAGCAGTTCCAGGGGGGATAACAATCAGCCCCAGCATTTT.

The rearrangement links TRBV3-1 (or the pseudogene TRBV3-2) to TRBJ1-3, with TRBD1 identical over 7 bases. CDR3 size: 16 residues. Germline CDR1 LGHDT, CDR2 YNNKEL (reference sequence). V lost 4 bases and J lost 0; bases outside the gene matches: 6. CDR3 region: CASSRLGQNSGNTIYF. CDR3 coding DNA: TGTGCCAGCAGCCGCCTGGGACAGAACTCTGGAAACACCATATATTTT.

J is TRBJ1-3 and V is TRBV11-2; D may be TRBD1 (6 bases). Germline-derived CDR1 and CDR2 are SGHAT and FQNNGV. The CDR3 totals 16 residues. Trimming removed 4 bases from V and 4 bases from J, with 17 bases in between. The chain's CDR3 is CASSSERGTVGNTIYF. In nucleotides, the CDR3 is TGTGCCAGCAGCTCAGAAAGGGGGACGGTGGGAAACACCATATATTTT.

V and J are TRBV6-1 and TRBJ2-3; D remains unclear. This CDR3 has 13 amino acids. Germline V gene sequence: CDR1 MNHNS, CDR2 SASEGT. Trimming removed 1 base from V and 3 bases from J, with 5 bases in between. CDR3 coding DNA: TGTGCCAGCAGTGAAGTAGCAACAGATACGCAGTATTTT. Translation gives CASSEVATDTQYF.

This sequence joins TRBV28 and TRBJ1-1; D may be TRBD1 (5 bases). Between the trimmed V and J ends, which lost 8 bases and 4 bases, there was a span of 20 bases. Germline CDR1 and CDR2: MDHEN and SYDVKM. The CDR3 covers 15 residues. CDR3 nucleotide sequence: TGTGCCAGCCCTAAAGCGGGGGGGGTAACCACTGAAGCTTTCTTT. Protein product: CASPKAGGVTTEAFF. Complete variable domain (other parts from reference TRBV28 and TRBJ1-1): DVKVTQSSRYLVKRTGEKVFLECVQDMDHENMFWYRQDPGLGLRLIYFSYDVKMKEKGDIPEGYSVSREKKERFSLILESASTNQTSMYLCASPKAGGVTTEAFFGQGTRLTVV.

V is TRBV6-2 or TRBV6-3 and J is TRBJ1-5; 7 bases map to TRBD1. Germline assignment: CDR1 MNHEY and CDR2 SVGEGT. The ends lost 5 bases at V and 0 bases at J; junction bases unmatched: 16. This CDR3 is 19 amino acids long. CDR3 residues: CASSQFDRVRADSNQPQHF. Written as DNA, the CDR3 is TGTGCCAGCAGTCAATTTGACAGGGTCCGGGCGGATAGCAATCAGCCCCAGCATTTT.

This clone showed up just once. This chain links TRBV5-4 with TRBJ1-4; TRBD1 agrees at 9 bases. The junction had 7 bases not matched to a gene; V was cut back by 0 bases and J by 7 bases. The germline CDR1 and CDR2 sequences are SGHNT and YYREEE (reference sequence). The CDR3 runs to 16 residues. The CDR3 DNA reads as TGTGCCAGCAGCTTGGCCCCACAGGGGGCGCGTGAAAAACTGTTTTTT. Translation gives CASSLAPQGAREKLFF.

The chain employs TRBV19 and TRBJ1-5, with 8 bases lining up with TRBD1. Germline assignment: CDR1 LNHDA and CDR2 SQIVND (reference sequence). V lost 2 bases and J lost 7; bases outside the gene matches: 7. The CDR3 is made up of 15 amino acids. The CDR3 coding sequence is TGTGCCAGTAGTATATATAGTACAGGGGGACAGCCCCAGCATTTT. It yields the protein CASSIYSTGGQPQHF.

In nucleotides, the CDR3 is TGTGCCACCAGCAGCTCAGGGAACACCGGGGAGCTGTTTTTT. Its translation is CATSSSGNTGELFF. The J gene is TRBJ2-2, the V gene TRBV15; D is undetermined. The CDR3 has 14 amino acids. The V gene lost 3 bases and the J gene lost 1 base, with 6 bases spanning the gap. Germline CDR1 and CDR2: LNHNV and YYDKDF (reference sequence).

The rearrangement uses TRBV4-3 and TRBJ1-3; D ambiguous. Germline-derived CDR1 and CDR2 are LGHNA and YSLEER. Trimming left V 1 base short and J 4 bases short, with 8 bases between. CDR3 length: 14 residues. CDR3 sequence (DNA): TGCGCCAGCAGCCAAGTAACCGAGGGAAACACCATATATTTT. Translating gives CASSQVTEGNTIYF.

The gene calls are TRBV6-5 and TRBJ2-7, with TRBD1 matching 9 bases. CDR1 is MNHEY, CDR2 SVGAGI, per germline. CDR3 length: 14 amino acids. V gave up 6 bases and J gave up 4 bases; unmatched junction bases: 7. CDR3 bases: TGTGCCAGCAGCCGCGACAGGGGGGGTTACGAGCAGTACTTC. Encoded protein: CASSRDRGGYEQYF.

The chain carries TRBV12-3 or TRBV12-4 and TRBJ2-7; 8 nucleotides align to TRBD1. The trim removed 5 bases at V and 9 bases at J, leaving 9 bases unmatched. The CDR3 is made up of 13 amino acids. The CDR3 DNA reads TGTGCCAGCAGTCCCGGGACAGGCTTAGGGCAGTACTTC. Amino acid sequence: CASSPGTGLGQYF.

CDR3 sequence: CASSVKARGSNQPQHF. The DNA for the CDR3 is TGTGCCAGCAGTGTGAAAGCTCGGGGGAGCAATCAGCCCCAGCATTTT. The chain links TRBV2 to TRBJ1-5, with D tentatively TRBD1 (5 bases). Germline CDR1 reads SNHLY; CDR2 reads FYNNEI. The ends were cut back, 4 bases at V and 1 base at J, with 14 bases in the middle. The CDR3 is 16 residues long.

The rearrangement links TRBV19 to TRBJ2-3, with 9 bases fitting TRBD2. The CDR3 runs to 17 residues. The V gene's germline CDR1 is LNHDA and CDR2 SQIVND (reference sequence). The junction had 11 bases not matched to a gene; V was cut back by 6 bases and J by 1 base. The CDR3 reads CASSPGLAGIRTDTQYF. DNA for the CDR3: TGTGCCAGTAGCCCTGGGCTAGCGGGGATCCGCACAGATACGCAGTATTTT.

This clone occurred many times. The rearrangement uses TRBV19 and TRBJ2-2, with D uncertain. The germline gives CDR1 LNHDA, CDR2 SQIVND (reference sequence). This CDR3 has 15 amino acids. V was cut by 7 bases and J by 4 bases, with 16 bases left in between. This CDR3 is CASMVTRTFTGELFF. CDR3 DNA: TGTGCCAGTATGGTTACAAGAACCTTCACCGGGGAGCTGTTTTTT.

The V gene is TRBV7-2, the J gene TRBJ2-3; D is uncertain. Germline lookup yields CDR1 SGHTA and CDR2 FQGNSA. Trimming took 2 bases from V and 0 from J, leaving 15 bases between them. The length of the CDR3 is 17 residues. In DNA, the CDR3 is TGTGCCAGCAGCTTAACTCTGCGTGCCCGTAGCACAGATACGCAGTATTTT. Translating gives CASSLTLRARSTDTQYF.

The chain joins TRBV7-2 to TRBJ1-2, with 9 positions matching TRBD1. CDR1 and CDR2 (germline): SGHTA, FQGNSA. The V gene end was trimmed by 9 bases and the J gene end by 8 bases; junction bases not matched to a gene: 7. This CDR3 is 12 amino acids long. The CDR3 nucleotides read TGTGCCAGTTCCGACAGGGGGGGCGGCTACACCTTC. Translating gives CASSDRGGGYTF.

This clone was observed once. The chain is built from TRBV7-2 and TRBJ2-7; no clear D gene. The CDR3 length is 14 residues. CDR1 SGHTA and CDR2 FQGNSA come from the germline V gene. V was clipped by 3 bases and J by 0 bases, with 9 bases between them. The CDR3 here is CASSLVWSSYEQYF. The CDR3 DNA reads TGTGCCAGCAGCTTGGTGTGGAGCTCCTACGAGCAGTACTTC.

This clone was counted many times. The chain couples TRBV5-6 to TRBJ1-2; tentatively, D is TRBD1 (6 bases). CDR3 length equals 13 residues. Germline CDR1 and CDR2: SGHDT and YYEEEE. V was cut by 7 bases and J by 13 bases, with 23 bases left in between. As DNA, the CDR3 is TGTGCCAGCCTACCCTGGGGGGGCTCGGGGGCCACCTTC. Its translation: CASLPWGGSGATF.

This chain links TRBV9 with TRBJ2-6; TRBD1 matches 11 bases. CDR1 and CDR2 from the germline V gene are SGDLS and YYNGEE. J was trimmed by 1 base and V by 4 bases; bases with no gene match: 10. The CDR3 sequence is 19 residues long. In nucleotides, the CDR3 is TGTGCCAGCAGCACTAGAGGGACAGGGGGTTCTTCTGGGGCCAACGTCCTGACTTTC. Encoded protein: CASSTRGTGGSSGANVLTF.